The sequence of this TCR beta chain was determined in a study of T cell responses to AZD1222 COVID-19 vaccine. Study findings and constraints: The study reported that nearly half of spike-specific TCRs target unmutated variant regions. Along spike, vaccine-associated CD4 TCRs were found throughout, with dominance at 160-218 and 743-854.

It was second doses at about 4 or about 12 weeks that were pooled. Germline loops: CDR1 PRHDT, CDR2 FYEKMQ (reference sequence). Trimming cost V 5 bases and J 0 bases; bases outside gene matches: 8. The CDR3 is made up of 17 amino acids. With respect to this clone: What it binds is unknown.

The table came from immunoSEQ multiplex PCR; TCRdb's copy has only in-frame clones and leaves some out. The sample has roughly 96,000 clones; more than 75% are singletons. The V gene is TRBV13, the J gene TRBJ2-1; 9 nucleotides agree with TRBD1. Sequenced material: peripheral blood, taken 28 days after the second AZD1222 dose. This sequence originates from an adult who received the AZD1222 COVID-19 vaccine. CDR3 sequence reads: CASSARGQGSSYNEQFF. In DNA, the CDR3 is TGTGCCAGCAGCGCCCGAGGACAGGGGAGCTCCTACAATGAGCAGTTCTTC. Supplemented by reference TRBV13 and TRBJ2-1, the full variable domain reads AAGVIQSPRHLIKEKRETATLKCYPIPRHDTVYWYQQGPGQDPQFLISFYEKMQSDKGSIPDRFSAQQFSDYHSELNMSSLELGDSALYFCASSARGQGSSYNEQFFGPGTRLTVL.